What follows are 15 T cell receptor beta chains derived from one specimen sequenced in a study of patients and donors after allogeneic stem cell transplantation (dated by TCRdb to between 2020 and 2021). To prepare the library, RT-PCR was applied. The sample was run on a NextSeq 550. TCRdb trimmed public reads at Q25 via fastp, called clones via MiXCR and kept in-frame beta chains. CDR3 protein sequences are deduplicated, and each keeps its most common genes and DNA. The sample yields roughly 200,000 distinct CDR3 sequences; about 37% were counted once. Under 14% of the sample is held by the ten biggest clonotypes. The sequenced sample consisted of blood, either unsorted or a sorted T cell fraction (not recorded which). The receptors shown here come from a human donor who was either an allogeneic HSCT recipient or a stem cell or donor lymphocyte infusion donor (not recorded which). It is not recorded whose cells these are; they may come from a transplant donor.

This clonotype has only a few counts. This rearrangement joins TRBV5-1 to TRBJ2-3; D may match TRBD1 or TRBD2 (5 bases each). V was pared by 3 bases and J by 6 bases, with 17 bases between. The germline V gene has CDR1 SGHRS and CDR2 YFSETQ. The CDR3 contains 15 residues. The CDR3 DNA follows: TGCGCCAGCAGCTGGGACGCCCTCCCTGTGGATACGCAGTATTTT. It yields the protein CASSWDALPVDTQYF. The entire variable domain, with the rest obtained from reference TRBV5-1 and TRBJ2-3, is as follows: KAGVTQTPRYLIKTRGQQVTLSCSPISGHRSVSWYQQTPGQGLQFLFEYFSETQRNKGNFPGRFSGRQFSNSRSEMNVSTLELGDSALYLCASSWDALPVDTQYFGPGTRLTVL.

This clonotype was seen only a few times. This CDR3 reads CASSPFGRALDEAFF. Here the CDR3 DNA reads TGTGCCAGCTCACCGTTTGGGAGGGCCCTAGATGAAGCTTTCTTT. This chain uses TRBV18 with TRBJ1-1; D not resolved. The CDR3 length is 15 residues. V was trimmed by 3 bases and J by 7 bases, leaving 18 bases between them. Germline CDR1 KGHSH, CDR2 LQKENI. Together with reference TRBV18 and TRBJ1-1, the CDR3 gives the full variable domain: NAGVMQNPRHLVRRRGQEARLRCSPMKGHSHVYWYRQLPEEGLKFMVYLQKENIIDESGMPKERFSAEFPKEGPSILRIQQVVRGDSAAYFCASSPFGRALDEAFFGQGTRLTVV.

This clonotype appeared a few times. The J gene is TRBJ1-1, the V gene TRBV20-1; weak D call: TRBD1 (5 bases). Germline lookup yields CDR1 DFQATT and CDR2 SNEGSKA (reference sequence). V lost 4 bases, J lost 11 bases, and 20 bases lay in between. The CDR3 has 13 amino acids. The DNA of the CDR3 is TGCAGTGCTAACCGGGACGTCCCTCGGAGGGCTTTCTTT. As protein: CSANRDVPRRAFF.

The chain is built from TRBV7-2 and TRBJ2-1; weak D call: TRBD2 (6 bases). The length of the CDR3 is 13 residues. CDR1 and CDR2 from the germline V gene are SGHTA and FQGNSA. With 4 bases removed from V and 6 bases from J, the gap between germline ends came to 10 bases. The CDR3 region has the DNA TGTGCCAGCAGCTCCGTTAGCGGCAATGAGCAGTTCTTC. Amino acids: CASSSVSGNEQFF.

In this sample, this clonotype turned up a few times. The chain is built from TRBV20-1 and TRBJ1-1; 8 nucleotides agree with TRBD1. The CDR3 extends over 14 amino acids. The V and J ends lost 7 bases and 5 bases, in that order; junction bases with no gene match: 12. CDR1 and CDR2 from the germline V gene are DFQATT and SNEGSKA (reference sequence). The CDR3 sequence: CSGSGQGVRTEAFF. The CDR3 nucleotides read TGCAGTGGGTCCGGACAGGGAGTGAGGACTGAAGCTTTCTTT.

The chain couples TRBV15 to TRBJ1-4; tentative D call: TRBD1 (5 bases). Germline V gene lookup returns CDR1 LNHNV and CDR2 YYDKDF (reference sequence). The V and J ends lost 0 bases and 7 bases respectively, with 9 bases between them. The CDR3 runs to 14 residues. CDR3 nucleotide sequence: TGTGCCACCAGCAGAGATATGGGGCGTGAAAAACTGTTTTTT. It yields the protein CATSRDMGREKLFF.

This clonotype has only a few counts. This sequence joins TRBV9 and TRBJ1-2; maybe TRBD1 (6 bases). The CDR3 has 12 residues. Germline V lookup: CDR1 SGDLS, CDR2 YYNGEE. With 5 bases removed from V and 8 bases from J, the gap between germline ends came to 13 bases. The CDR3 coding sequence is TGTGCCAGCAGTACCAGGGGCTGGGGCTACACCTTC. It yields the protein CASSTRGWGYTF. Supplemented by reference TRBV9 and TRBJ1-2, the full variable domain reads DSGVTQTPKHLITATGQRVTLRCSPRSGDLSVYWYQQSLDQGLQFLIQYYNGEERAKGNILERFSAQQFPDLHSELNLSSLELGDSALYFCASSTRGWGYTFGSGTRLTVV.

This clonotype was seen only a few times. The chain's CDR3 is CSAQGQLNEKLFF. CDR3 DNA sequence: TGCAGTGCCCAGGGACAGCTTAATGAAAAACTGTTTTTT. This rearrangement joins TRBV20-1 to TRBJ1-4; 7 nucleotides agree with TRBD1. Trimming removed 6 bases from V and 4 bases from J; junction bases left unmatched: 5. The CDR3 consists of 13 residues. Germline lookup yields CDR1 DFQATT and CDR2 SNEGSKA (reference sequence).

This clonotype was recorded a few times. The rearrangement uses TRBV3-1 and TRBJ1-3; possibly TRBD1 for D (5 bases). This CDR3 comprises 15 residues. The germline V gene encodes CDR1 LGHDT and CDR2 YNNKEL (reference sequence). V was pared by 3 bases and J by 1 base, with 10 bases between. The CDR3 DNA reads as TGTGCCAGCAGCCAGGGGACCCGTTCTGGAAACACCATATATTTT. Amino acids: CASSQGTRSGNTIYF.

The V and J genes are TRBV25-1 and TRBJ2-1, with 7 bases matching TRBD2. The CDR3 consists of 16 residues. After removal of 4 bases from V and 0 bases from J, the junction contained 6 bases not matched to a gene. Germline lookup yields CDR1 MGHDK and CDR2 SYGVNS. The CDR3, as DNA: TGTGCCAGCAGTGGGGAGCGGGGCCGCTCCTACAATGAGCAGTTCTTC. Its translation is CASSGERGRSYNEQFF. Supplemented by reference TRBV25-1 and TRBJ2-1, the full variable domain reads EADIYQTPRYLVIGTGKKITLECSQTMGHDKMYWYQQDPGMELHLIHYSYGVNSTEKGDLSSESTVSRIRTEHFPLTLESARPSHTSQYLCASSGERGRSYNEQFFGPGTRLTVL.

This clonotype was observed a few times. The junction shows a germline mismatch at one end, possibly a read error. The V call is TRBV20-1, the J call TRBJ1-2; D is unresolved. The CDR3 is made up of 13 amino acids. From germline, CDR1 is DFQATT and CDR2 SNEGSKA (reference sequence). Written as DNA, the CDR3 is TGCAGTGCTAGTCAGATCCACAGCCCCGCGGGGTTTTTC. Its protein is CSASQIHSPAGFF.

Only a few counts were recorded for this clonotype. The chain couples TRBV4-3 to TRBJ1-1, with a tentative D call TRBD1 (5 bases). CDR3 length: 15 residues. V was cut by 0 bases and J by 5 bases, with 13 bases left in between. Per germline, CDR1 LGHNA and CDR2 YSLEER. CDR3 sequence reads: CASSQDLGGRTEAFF. The CDR3 DNA is TGCGCCAGCAGCCAAGATTTGGGGGGACGGACTGAAGCTTTCTTT.

The chain uses TRBV7-7 and TRBJ2-1, with D hard to call. CDR1 and CDR2 (germline): SSHAT, FNYEAQ (reference sequence). The CDR3 contains 13 residues. V was pared by 1 base and J by 8 bases, with 9 bases between. This chain's CDR3 is CASSLDRVHEQFF. The DNA for the CDR3 is TGTGCCAGCAGCTTAGACCGAGTTCATGAGCAGTTCTTC.

V is TRBV10-3 and J is TRBJ1-2; D gene unclear. There are 15 residues in the CDR3. The germline V gene encodes CDR1 ENHRY and CDR2 SYGVKD. V lost 10 bases, J lost 0 bases, and 18 bases lay in between. The CDR3 bases are TGTGCCACCTTCGGCCTATACGCGGCTAACTATGGCTACACCTTC. It codes for CATFGLYAANYGYTF.

The sample holds one count of this clonotype. The chain couples TRBV12-3 or TRBV12-4 to TRBJ1-1; maybe TRBD1 (5 bases). V dropped 4 bases and J dropped 11 bases, with 20 bases sitting between them. The CDR3 loop spans 14 amino acids. The CDR3 DNA reads as TGTGCCAGCAGTTCCCCTAGGAAGGGGCTGATGGCTTTCTTT. It encodes CASSSPRKGLMAFF.